A selection of T cell receptor beta chains follows, all from one sample in a study of shared T cell receptors in the human thymus. Generated by immunoSEQ multiplex PCR, the TCRdb table keeps only in-frame clones and is missing some. This table has under 700,000 clones, approximately 80% appearing once. These data also featured in a second study, about human thymus T cells.

Specimen: thymocytes. The receptors shown here come from a boy under two years old with a congenital heart defect. Each CDR3 is given with its conserved first and last residue. A D gene is named only where the DNA matches it firmly. Clone size is given for some rows only: seen once, a few or many times, or a class if the clone is expanded.

>14|TRBV28|.|.|TRBJ2-1
TGTGCCAGCAGAGCGTTCCTTTCCAGCAATGAGCAGTTCTTC
CASRAFLSSNEQFF
>18|TRBV4-2|TRBD2|.|TRBJ2-7
TGTGCCAGCAGCCCTCCTCTAGCGGGGGATAGAGGGGTCGACGAGCAGTACTTC
CASSPPLAGDRGVDEQYF
>14|TRBV5-1|.|.|TRBJ2-7
TGCGCCAGCAGCTCCCGGGACACGAACTACGAGCAGTACTTC
CASSSRDTNYEQYF
>17|TRBV4-3|TRBD2|.|TRBJ2-3
TGCGCCAGCAGCCAATTCCTGACTAGCGGGAGGGGGGATACGCAGTATTTT
CASSQFLTSGRGDTQYF
>16|TRBV25-1|TRBD2|.|TRBJ2-1
TGTGCCAGCAGTGAACAAGGGACTAGCGTCCCAGGCGAGCAGTTCTTC
CASSEQGTSVPGEQFF
>13|TRBV6-6|.|.|TRBJ1-4
TGTGCCAGCAGGCAGGGTGGTAATGAAAAACTGTTTTTT
CASRQGGNEKLFF
>16|TRBV4-2|.|.|TRBJ1-5
TGTGCCAGCAGCCAAGTAGCCGTGGGGAGCCATCAGCCCCAGCATTTT
CASSQVAVGSHQPQHF
>12|TRBV9|.|.|TRBJ1-1
TGTGCCAGCAGCCCCGGACACTCGGGTGCTTTCTTT
CASSPGHSGAFF
>14|TRBV4-3|.|.|TRBJ1-1
TGCGCCAGCAGCCGAGATGTGAGGAAGACTGAAGCTTTCTTT
CASSRDVRKTEAFF
>17|TRBV27|TRBD1|.|TRBJ2-5
TGTGCCAGCAGTCCGACCTCGGGACAGCGATTCCAAGAGACCCAGTACTTC
CASSPTSGQRFQETQYF
>15|TRBV30|TRBD1|.|TRBJ1-1
TGTGCCTGGAGTGTAATGGGACAGGGGGACACTGAAGCTTTCTTT
CAWSVMGQGDTEAFF
>15|TRBV28|TRBD1|once|TRBJ2-7
TGTGCCAGCAGTGTGGACAGGCCACTCAGCTACGAGCAGTACTTC
CASSVDRPLSYEQYF
>16|TRBV7-9|TRBD2|.|TRBJ2-2
TGTGCCAGCAGCGGTCGACTAGCGGAAAACACCGGGGAGCTGTTTTTT
CASSGRLAENTGELFF
>18|TRBV7-4|TRBD1|.|TRBJ1-2
TGTGCCAGCAGCTTAGCCCCCTCCATCGTAACAGGGGGCTATGGCTACACCTTC
CASSLAPSIVTGGYGYTF
>15|TRBV15|.|.|TRBJ2-7
TGTGCCACCAGCAGAGATCCCAGGGGTTCCTACGAGCAGTACTTC
CATSRDPRGSYEQYF
>17|TRBV25-1|.|.|TRBJ1-4
TGTGCCAGCAGTGAATTGCCAGGGAATGCAACTAATGAAAAACTGTTTTTT
CASSELPGNATNEKLFF
>13|TRBV12-5|.|few|TRBJ1-2
TGTGCTAGTGGTCCCAGGGATAACTATGGCTACACCTTC
CASGPRDNYGYTF
>11|TRBV6-5|.|.|TRBJ2-7
TGTGCCAGCAGTCCTTCCTACGAGCAGTACTTC
CASSPSYEQYF
>17|TRBV9|TRBD2|.|TRBJ2-1
TGTGCCAGCAGCGTCTCTAGCGGGGGAACCTCCTACAATGAGCAGTTCTTC
CASSVSSGGTSYNEQFF
>17|TRBV2|TRBD1|.|TRBJ1-5
TGTGCCAGCAGTGAAGCCCCTCCGTGGACAGGGCATCAGCCCCAGCATTTT
CASSEAPPWTGHQPQHF
>12|TRBV5-4|.|.|TRBJ2-2
TGTGCCAGCAGCTTCCCGGCCGGGGAGCTGTTTTTT
CASSFPAGELFF
>15|TRBV28|TRBD1|.|TRBJ1-5
TGTGCCAGCAGTTGGGGACAGGGTGGGAATCAGCCCCAGCATTTT
CASSWGQGGNQPQHF
>16|TRBV5-1|TRBD1|.|TRBJ1-4
TGCGCCAGCAGGCGGACAGGGAAGGAAACTAATGAAAAACTGTTTTTT
CASRRTGKETNEKLFF
>14|TRBV11-3|.|once|TRBJ1-2
TGTGCCAGCAGCTTAGATGGCGGGCCTTATGGCTACACCTTC
CASSLDGGPYGYTF
>16|TRBV28|.|few|TRBJ2-3
TGTGCCAGCAGTTCCCTCCCCCCGGGGGGCACAGATACGCAGTATTTT
CASSSLPPGGTDTQYF
>17|TRBV5-1|TRBD2|.|TRBJ2-3
TGCGCCAGCAGCTTGGCTTTAGCGGGAGGGAATTCTGATACGCAGTATTTT
CASSLALAGGNSDTQYF
>19|TRBV10-3|TRBD2|.|TRBJ2-7
TGTGCCATCAGTGAACACCCAGGGACTAGCGGGAGGGCCAGCTACGAGCAGTACTTC
CAISEHPGTSGRASYEQYF
>18|TRBV29-1|TRBD1|.|TRBJ2-1
TGCAGCGTTGAGGGGGATCGAGGGACAGGGGCTGGCTACAATGAGCAGTTCTTC
CSVEGDRGTGAGYNEQFF
>16|TRBV7-2|TRBD1|.|TRBJ1-1
TGTGCCAGCAGCCCGACAGGGGTCAGGGCCGGGACTGAAGCTTTCTTT
CASSPTGVRAGTEAFF
>12|TRBV6-5|.|.|TRBJ2-7
TGTGCCAGCAGTTCGAAGCTTAGCGAGCAGTACTTC
CASSSKLSEQYF
>15|TRBV7-9|.|.|TRBJ1-5
TGTGCCAGCAGCCAGGGCAGGGGAGGCAATCAGCCCCAGCATTTT
CASSQGRGGNQPQHF
>15|TRBV27|.|.|TRBJ2-7
TGTGCCAGCAGGCCAGGGGGGCTCAACTCCTACGAGCAGTACTTC
CASRPGGLNSYEQYF
>15|TRBV27|TRBD1|once|TRBJ2-3
TGTGCCAGCAGTCTCAGACAGGGGAGCACAGATACGCAGTATTTT
CASSLRQGSTDTQYF
>15|TRBV27|.|.|TRBJ2-3
TGTGCCAGCAGTCCCCCCCCCACAGACACAGATACGCAGTATTTT
CASSPPPTDTDTQYF
>14|TRBV7-2|TRBD2|once|TRBJ2-3
TGTGCCAGCAGCTTCCGACTAGCGGCAGATACGCAGTATTTT
CASSFRLAADTQYF
>15|TRBV15|TRBD1|.|TRBJ2-3
TGTGCCACCAGCATCCGGGACAGGGAAACAGATACGCAGTATTTT
CATSIRDRETDTQYF
>20|TRBV15|TRBD2|once|TRBJ2-3
TGTGCCACCAGCAGAGATGGACTTAGCGGGAGAGGGGGGGCCACAGATACGCAGTATTTT
CATSRDGLSGRGGATDTQYF
>14|TRBV9|.|.|TRBJ2-5
TGTGCCAGCAGCGTAGAGGGGGACCTTGAGACCCAGTACTTC
CASSVEGDLETQYF
>17|TRBV7-9|TRBD2|.|TRBJ2-1
TGTGCCAGCAGCACCCGACTAGCGGGAGGCCCCCACAATGAGCAGTTCTTC
CASSTRLAGGPHNEQFF
>14|TRBV11-3|.|.|TRBJ1-2
TGTGCCAGCAGCTTGGCCGGGGGTAACTATGGCTACACCTTC
CASSLAGGNYGYTF
>13|TRBV4-3|TRBD1|.|TRBJ2-5
TGCGCCAGCAGCCAAGTTAGACAAGGGGGCTTTTACTTC
CASSQVRQGGFYF